This T cell receptor beta chain was sequenced in a study of T-cell reconstitution after alpha-beta-depleted transplantation in children (dated by TCRdb to the mid-2010s). In terms of the full investigation: T-cell immune reconstitution after TCRalphabeta/CD19-depleted allogeneic hematopoietic cell transplantation in children was quantitatively tracked in the study by means of TCR repertoire profiling.

The method behind the library was PCR. The reads were generated on an Illumina HiSeq 2500. TCR library preparation used molecular barcoding, with unique molecular identifiers applied to normalize quantification of the TCRbeta repertoire. TCRdb redid the processing of the public reads, applying fastp at Q25 and MiXCR, and retained in-frame beta chains. Each entry merges the rows of one CDR3 protein and shows their most common DNA and genes. The sample records under 300,000 distinct CDR3 sequences, roughly 11% of which are singletons. The ten most abundant clones make up about a quarter of the sample. Overall results and qualifications from the work: Hyperexpanded clone frequencies declined over subsequent months; after one year, T-cell counts and TCRbeta diversity were mostly attributed to newly produced T cells. In some patients, high TCRbeta diversity at day 60 was attributed to recipient T cells and intrathymic progenitors that had survived conditioning. The apparently early alphabetaT-cell count recovery about two months after transplant was reportedly dependent on only several hundred rapidly expanded clones derived from non-depleted graft cells.

At least ten counts were recorded for this clonotype. Its antigen is unknown. No clone much larger than this one lies a single base away; base qualities are absent. What the treatment or condition label conveys for this sample: allogeneic hematopoietic cell transplantation with graft depleted of TCRalphabeta T cells and CD19 B cells. The children who served as transplant recipients had been given grafts of TCRalphabeta/CD19-depleted allogeneic hematopoietic cells. Taken from cysteine to phenylalanine, the CDR3 has 14 residues. Only the CDR3 DNA is retained, 42 bases long and in frame from the first base. V is pared back by 0 bases and J by 3 bases, with 9 bases lying between the germline termini. CDR1 LGHNA and CDR2 YNFKEQ are derived from the germline V gene.

The material sequenced was peripheral blood, taken 180 days after TCRalphabeta/CD19-depleted stem cell transplant. The rearranged chain carries TRBV4-2 and TRBJ2-7, with the D gene uncertain. This TCR was sampled from a male patient aged 2 to 9 who had a stem cell transplant for chronic granulomatous disease, so the T cells may come from the graft donor. The nucleotide sequence is TGTGCCAGCAGCCAAGATTGGCGGAACTACGAGCAGTACTTC. It translates to CASSQDWRNYEQYF.